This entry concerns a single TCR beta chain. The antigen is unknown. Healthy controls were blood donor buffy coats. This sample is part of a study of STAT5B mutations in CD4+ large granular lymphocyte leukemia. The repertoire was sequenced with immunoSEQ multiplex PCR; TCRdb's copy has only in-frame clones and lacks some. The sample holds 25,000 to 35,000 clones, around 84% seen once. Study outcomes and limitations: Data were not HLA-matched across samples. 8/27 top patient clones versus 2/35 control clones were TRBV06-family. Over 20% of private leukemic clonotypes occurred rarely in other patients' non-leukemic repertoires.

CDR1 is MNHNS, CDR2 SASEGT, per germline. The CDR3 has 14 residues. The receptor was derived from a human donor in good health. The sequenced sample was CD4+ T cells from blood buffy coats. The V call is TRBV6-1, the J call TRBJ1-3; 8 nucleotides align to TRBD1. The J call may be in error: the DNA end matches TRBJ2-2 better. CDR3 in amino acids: CASRLTGATGELFF. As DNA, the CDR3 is TGTGCCAGCAGGCTGACAGGGGCCACCGGGGAGCTGTTTTTT.